A single sample is the source of the 16 T cell receptor beta chains below, sequenced in a study of HIV-infected children after antiretroviral therapy interruption. Unique molecular identifiers were included in an RNA-based 3' RACE TCR library. TCRdb re-derived calls from the 3' RACE reads in MiXCR, one entry per CDR3 protein. Among 40,000 to 55,000 distinct CDR3 sequences listed, 4.3% were seen once. Stated treatment: PENTA 11 planned treatment interruption arm or continuous ART arm. The sequencing here drew on CD45RA+ CD4+ T cells from PBMCs, pooled from several time points, taken from a donor given antiretroviral therapy, either interrupted or continuous. Subset described: naive CD4+ CD45RA+ CD45RO- T cells. The receptors derive from a pool of human donors with HIV.

This clonotype was observed at least ten times. CDR3 region: CASSTSLAGGREQFF. The CDR3 bases are TGTGCCAGTAGTACCTCACTAGCCGGCGGCCGCGAGCAGTTCTTC. V gene TRBV19 combines with J gene TRBJ2-1; perhaps TRBD2 as D (6 bases). Germline lookup yields CDR1 LNHDA and CDR2 SQIVND (reference sequence). Deletions cut 4 bases from V and 10 bases from J, with 20 bases between. This CDR3 contains 15 residues.

This clonotype appeared many times. The rearrangement links TRBV19 to TRBJ1-5; the match to TRBD1 covers 7 bases. Trimming at V came to 5 bases and at J to 5 bases, leaving 9 bases not matched to a gene. Germline values: CDR1 LNHDA, CDR2 SQIVND (reference sequence). The CDR3 contains 15 residues. The CDR3 region is CASSVQGVEDQPQHF. CDR3 sequence (DNA): TGTGCCAGTAGTGTCCAGGGGGTGGAGGATCAGCCCCAGCATTTT.

Many counts were recorded for this clonotype. The DNA of the CDR3 is TGTGCCAGCAGCTTAGCTGTGACAGGGAATAGCAATCAGCCCCAGCATTTT. Translation: CASSLAVTGNSNQPQHF. The J gene is TRBJ1-5, the V gene TRBV7-2; 7 bases agree with TRBD1. The CDR3 is 17 residues long. Germline assignment: CDR1 SGHTA and CDR2 FQGNSA. The V segment lost 0 bases and the J segment 0 bases; nucleotides outside the gene matches: 5.

In this sample, this clonotype turned up many times. The chain employs TRBV2 and TRBJ2-7; 9 bases are a match to TRBD2. CDR1 and CDR2 from the germline V gene are SNHLY and FYNNEI. This CDR3 has 15 residues. Germline trimming cut 3 bases from V and 3 bases from J; bases unmatched to any gene: 6. CDR3 loop: CASSEVLAGSYEQYF. In DNA, the CDR3 is TGTGCCAGCAGTGAGGTCCTAGCGGGGAGCTACGAGCAGTACTTC.

The sample holds many counts of this clonotype. The chain couples TRBV20-1 to TRBJ2-3; D unresolved. With 7 bases removed from V and 1 base from J, the gap between germline ends came to 12 bases. CDR1 and CDR2 from the germline V gene are DFQATT and SNEGSKA (reference sequence). The CDR3 totals 13 residues. The CDR3: CSGEAPGTDTQYF. CDR3 nucleotides: TGCAGTGGAGAGGCCCCTGGCACAGATACGCAGTATTTT.

At least ten counts were recorded for this clonotype. The chain uses TRBV20-1 and TRBJ1-6, with no clear D. With 0 bases removed from V and 10 bases from J, the gap between germline ends came to 7 bases. The germline gives CDR1 DFQATT, CDR2 SNEGSKA (reference sequence). The CDR3 totals 12 residues. CDR3 sequence (DNA): TGCAGTGCTAGAGATTCTTCCTCACCCCTCCACTTT. It is translated as CSARDSSSPLHF.

This clonotype was observed many times. The chain has TRBV9 and TRBJ2-3; TRBD2 matches at 14 bases. There are 16 residues in the CDR3. J lost 5 bases, V lost 1 base, and 3 bases had no gene match. Germline CDR1 reads SGDLS; CDR2 reads YYNGEE. CDR3 residues: CASSVLGLAGGDTQYF. Here the CDR3 DNA reads TGTGCCAGCAGCGTACTAGGACTAGCGGGGGGAGATACGCAGTATTTT.

V is TRBV2 and J is TRBJ1-1; a weak D match, TRBD1 (6 bases). The CDR3 is made up of 14 amino acids. Germline V gene data show CDR1 as SNHLY and CDR2 as FYNNEI. The V end was cut by 6 bases, the J end by 5 bases, with 16 bases between. CDR3 nucleotide sequence: TGTGCCAGCAGCGTACAGGGATTAGGGACTGAAGCTTTCTTT. Protein: CASSVQGLGTEAFF.

This clonotype was seen many times. The chain carries TRBV3-1 and TRBJ2-2; 10 bases agree with TRBD2. This CDR3 comprises 14 residues. Germline CDR1 reads LGHDT; CDR2 reads YNNKEL (reference sequence). Trimming removed 6 bases from V and 11 bases from J; junction bases left unmatched: 9. The CDR3 DNA is TGTGCCAGCAGTCTAGCGGGGGCCTCCTCTGAGCTGTTTTTT. This codes for CASSLAGASSELFF. The full variable domain, its missing parts supplied by reference TRBV3-1 and TRBJ2-2, is DTAVSQTPKYLVTQMGNDKSIKCEQNLGHDTMYWYKQDSKKFLKIMFSYNNKELIINETVPNRFSPKSPDKAHLNLHINSLELGDSAVYFCASSLAGASSELFFGEGSRLTVL.

This clonotype showed up many times. The chain couples TRBV7-9 to TRBJ1-1; D gene ambiguous. This CDR3 spans 15 amino acids. With 2 bases removed from V and 0 bases from J, the gap between germline ends came to 10 bases. Per the germline V gene, CDR1 is SEHNR and CDR2 is FQNEAQ (reference sequence). The CDR3 DNA sequence: TGTGCCAGCAGCTTAAACCCACAGTTGAACACTGAAGCTTTCTTT. Its protein product is CASSLNPQLNTEAFF.

This clonotype was counted at least ten times. The chain joins TRBV12-3 or TRBV12-4 to TRBJ1-1; no clear D. The CDR3 is made up of 12 amino acids. Trimming shortened V by 6 bases and J by 4 bases, and 9 bases separated the two germline ends. This CDR3 is CASSPVSTEAFF. The CDR3 coding sequence is TGTGCCAGCAGCCCGGTTAGCACTGAAGCTTTCTTT.

The chain joins TRBV2 to TRBJ1-1; D is ambiguous. Per the germline V gene, CDR1 is SNHLY and CDR2 is FYNNEI. This CDR3 spans 12 amino acids. V lost 3 bases and J lost 6, with 8 bases in between. The DNA for the CDR3 is TGTGCCAGCAGTGACGCCCTGGCTGAAGCTTTCTTT. Protein product: CASSDALAEAFF.

The chain carries TRBV28 and TRBJ1-2, with D hard to call. The V gene lost 3 bases and the J gene lost 3 bases, with 11 bases spanning the gap. There are 14 residues in the CDR3. The germline CDR1 and CDR2 sequences are MDHEN and SYDVKM. CDR3 sequence: CASSFAWVHYGYTF. CDR3 DNA sequence: TGTGCCAGCAGTTTCGCCTGGGTTCACTATGGCTACACCTTC.

Ten or more counts support this clonotype. The chain couples TRBV7-9 to TRBJ2-7; TRBD1 is a possible D gene (5 bases). Between the trimmed V and J ends, which lost 2 bases and 4 bases, there was a span of 9 bases. Germline V gene data show CDR1 as SEHNR and CDR2 as FQNEAQ (reference sequence). CDR3 length: 13 amino acids. The CDR3 sequence: CASSLTGVYEQYF. CDR3 coding DNA: TGTGCCAGCAGCTTAACAGGAGTATACGAGCAGTACTTC.

This clonotype was recorded at least ten times. The CDR3: CASRRGQGGEKLFF. CDR3 in DNA: TGTGCCAGCAGGAGGGGCCAGGGCGGTGAAAAACTGTTTTTT. The chain recombines TRBV7-6 with TRBJ1-4; D is perhaps TRBD1 (5 bases). Germline V gives CDR1 SGHVS, CDR2 FNYEAQ. The CDR3 totals 14 residues. V shed 6 bases and J shed 7 bases, with 15 bases lying between them.

This clonotype was picked up many times. The V call is TRBV29-1, the J call TRBJ2-7; 11 positions agree with TRBD1. The germline CDR1 and CDR2 sequences are SQVTM and ANQGSEA. Trimming removed 6 bases from V and 2 bases from J; junction bases left unmatched: 3. There are 13 residues in the CDR3. As DNA, the CDR3 is TGCAGCGTGGGGGGACAGGGGGCCTACGAGCAGTACTTC. Its translation is CSVGGQGAYEQYF.